The rows below give T cell receptor beta chains drawn from one sample of a study of OX40 agonist ivuxolimab in advanced cancers. TCRdb's copy holds only in-frame clones and misses some; the assay was immunoSEQ multiplex PCR. The profile covers tens of thousands of clones, with about 89% appearing a single time and roughly 4.5% taken by the ten largest. The sample was CD4+ or CD8+ T cells sorted from blood, taken in a trial of the OX40 agonist ivuxolimab. The receptor source for this set is an adult with an advanced solid tumor such as melanoma, head and neck, liver or kidney cancer. CDR3s include the opening cysteine and the closing phenylalanine or tryptophan. The order of the fields is V gene, J gene, CDR3 protein.

TRBV29-1	TRBJ2-5	CSVDTSGRYGETQYF
TRBV7-2	TRBJ2-3	CASGLAGTDTQYF
TRBV10-3	TRBJ1-1	CAIERELNTEAFF
TRBV2	TRBJ1-4	CASSDDIVGEKLFF
TRBV7-2	TRBJ2-1	CASSLASGATYNEQFF
TRBV7-9	TRBJ2-7	CASSGSGTSYEQYF
TRBV19	TRBJ1-2	CASTRGAQYTF
TRBV30	TRBJ1-6	CAWSNRGPAPLHF
TRBV2	TRBJ2-2	CASSGVGLWGANTGELFF
TRBV18	TRBJ1-2	CASSPGQNYGYTF
TRBV27	TRBJ2-3	CASSPPGRDTQYF
TRBV6-6	TRBJ1-2	CASSYRVSYGYTF
TRBV19	TRBJ1-4	CASSTNGGPNEKLFF
TRBV10-3	TRBJ1-5	CAISDGDRGGNQPQHF
TRBV5-1	TRBJ1-2	CASSLLGTGETYGYTF
TRBV7-9	TRBJ1-2	CASSPTGAYFYGYTF
TRBV2	TRBJ1-5	CASNRGDDSNQPQHF
TRBV10-1	TRBJ1-1	CASSESGGGREAFF
TRBV11-2	TRBJ2-1	CASSRTTGQAYNEQFF
TRBV7-2	TRBJ1-1	CASSLGPYTEAFF
TRBV30	TRBJ2-5	CAWSVGGRDRETQYF
TRBV10-1	TRBJ2-2	CASRSGQGTGELFF
TRBV19	TRBJ1-2	CASSISLANYGYTF
TRBV4-2	TRBJ1-3	CASSQETGTSSGNTIYF
TRBV27	TRBJ1-1	CASSLDFTGGGTNTEAFF
TRBV5-1	TRBJ2-1	CASSPERGGRKPDSYNEQFF
TRBV7-9	TRBJ1-4	CASSLAAEEQRLFF
TRBV20-1	TRBJ2-5	CSATGVETQYF
TRBV19	TRBJ1-3	CASSPLLLGGNTIYF
TRBV29-1	TRBJ2-3	CSASGTSGIRTDTQYF
TRBV5-1	TRBJ2-7	CASSSGTGGLYEQYF
TRBV5-1	TRBJ2-1	CASSLSYNEQFF
TRBV5-1	TRBJ2-7	CASSLGLAGGPSSYEQYF
TRBV7-2	TRBJ2-1	CASSSLSTSGSGNEQFF
TRBV7-2	TRBJ2-2	CASSAAGGTGELFF
TRBV25-1	TRBJ1-2	CASSDGGRVGYGYTF
TRBV7-8	TRBJ2-7	CASSLRLAGTYEQYF
TRBV6-5	TRBJ2-2	CASSYGRQNTGELFF
TRBV18	TRBJ1-1	CASSPVEALNTEAFF
TRBV28	TRBJ2-7	CASSLMDGTSYEQYF
TRBV7-3	TRBJ2-5	CASSSFSGTSGIINQETQYF
TRBV5-1	TRBJ2-5	CASTPGAGGPGETQYF
TRBV2	TRBJ1-4	CASQRSITNEKLFF
TRBV10-1	TRBJ1-2	CASSETDRGGYTF
TRBV11-1	TRBJ2-3	CASSPEGSTDTQYF
TRBV10-1	TRBJ1-4	CATIREQGRATNEKLFF
TRBV30	TRBJ2-2	CAWRGGVTGELFF
TRBV9	TRBJ2-3	CASTRDTTDTQYF